This T cell receptor beta chain originates from a study of CD8 T cells in Susac syndrome. RNA totalling roughly 0.5 to 1 ug underwent reverse transcription with random hexamers. Each CDR3 protein is one row after TCRdb ran MiXCR on the immunoSEQ multiplex PCR reads. In the table there are 150,000 to 200,000 distinct CDR3 sequences, around 95% of which are singletons. Patients with Susac syndrome fulfilled recently defined diagnostic criteria for definite or probable disease. The CDR3 spans 13 residues. The ends were cut back, 2 bases at V and 6 bases at J, with 11 bases in the middle. Germline CDR1 and CDR2: SGHRS and YFSETQ.

The clonotype comes from a human donor with Susac syndrome. The chain uses TRBV5-1 and TRBJ1-1; TRBD1 is a possible D gene (5 bases). Sequencing input: CD8+ T cells from PBMCs. The CDR3 region has the DNA TGCGCCAGCAGCTTCTCCGGAGGGGCTGAAGCTTTCTTT. Translating gives CASSFSGGAEAFF. The full variable domain, with the rest looked up from reference TRBV5-1 and TRBJ1-1, is KAGVTQTPRYLIKTRGQQVTLSCSPISGHRSVSWYQQTPGQGLQFLFEYFSETQRNKGNFPGRFSGRQFSNSRSEMNVSTLELGDSALYLCASSFSGGAEAFFGQGTRLTVV.